These 8 T cell receptor beta chains were all obtained from the same sample, sequenced in a study of cytomegalovirus exposure and HLA in healthy donors. Use of 60 Vbeta and 13 Jbeta primers characterized the PCR. The repertoire was sequenced with immunoSEQ multiplex PCR; TCRdb's copy has only in-frame clones and lacks some. The table records roughly 63,000 clones, roughly 75% of them present only once. Input material: PBMCs. The source is a woman in her 40s in good health and CMV-seropositive.

The chain combines TRBV29-1 with TRBJ2-3; possibly TRBD1 for D (7 bases). The CDR3 has 16 amino acids. V was clipped by 4 bases and J by 4 bases, with 21 bases between them. Germline V gene data show CDR1 as SQVTM and CDR2 as ANQGSEA. The CDR3 nucleotides are TGCAGCGTTGCGGGGCTGGAGACAGGGAGGCCAGATACGCAGTATTTT. Protein sequence: CSVAGLETGRPDTQYF.

The chain joins TRBV6-5 to TRBJ1-2; the D gene is possibly TRBD1 (5 bases). The germline CDR1 and CDR2 sequences are MNHEY and SVGAGI. Between the trimmed V and J ends, which lost 5 bases and 4 bases, there was a span of 17 bases. The CDR3 totals 15 residues. CDR3 sequence reads: CASSVTAHNIYGYTF. DNA for the CDR3: TGTGCCAGCAGTGTGACAGCCCATAACATCTATGGCTACACCTTC.

The chain uses TRBV6-1 and TRBJ1-4; 9 bases map to TRBD1. Trimming removed 5 bases from V and 4 bases from J; junction bases left unmatched: 2. Looked up from germline, CDR1 is MNHNS and CDR2 is SASEGT. The CDR3 spans 14 residues. The CDR3 protein is CASSPGQGNEKLFF. The CDR3 bases are TGTGCCAGCAGTCCGGGACAGGGTAATGAAAAACTGTTTTTT.

This chain joins TRBV5-4 and TRBJ2-7; no clear D. V lost 0 bases to trimming and J lost 3 bases, with 10 bases between them. The CDR3 covers 14 residues. The germline V gene encodes CDR1 SGHNT and CDR2 YYREEE (reference sequence). CDR3 sequence: CASSLDRTIYEQYF. CDR3 nucleotides: TGTGCCAGCAGCTTGGACAGAACAATCTACGAGCAGTACTTC.

The chain couples TRBV6-5 to TRBJ1-4; possible D gene TRBD1, 6 bases. The V gene's germline CDR1 is MNHEY and CDR2 SVGAGI. The V gene lost 0 bases and the J gene lost 5 bases, with 13 bases spanning the gap. The CDR3 covers 16 residues. The CDR3 sequence is CASSYSNPTGNEKLFF. Here the CDR3 DNA reads TGTGCCAGCAGTTACTCGAACCCTACAGGGAATGAAAAACTGTTTTTT.

The chain couples TRBV28 to TRBJ1-2; 10 bases match TRBD1. Germline CDR1 is MDHEN and CDR2 is SYDVKM. The CDR3 spans 13 residues. V gave up 6 bases and J gave up 8 bases; unmatched junction bases: 6. CDR3 loop: CASSPGQGEGYTF. The CDR3 DNA sequence: TGTGCCAGCAGCCCCGGACAGGGGGAGGGCTACACCTTC.

This rearrangement joins TRBV9 to TRBJ1-1; tentatively, D is TRBD1 (5 bases). V was clipped by 3 bases and J by 0 bases, with 12 bases between them. The germline V gene encodes CDR1 SGDLS and CDR2 YYNGEE. The CDR3 extends over 15 amino acids. CDR3 nucleotides: TGTGCCAGCAGCGCCCAGGGTAGAGTGAACACTGAAGCTTTCTTT. Protein sequence: CASSAQGRVNTEAFF.

This clone was picked up a small number of times. The chain uses TRBV29-1 and TRBJ1-1; a possible D gene is TRBD1 (6 bases). The V and J ends lost 6 bases and 0 bases respectively, with 11 bases between them. CDR3 size: 13 residues. The germline CDR1 and CDR2 sequences are SQVTM and ANQGSEA. CDR3 amino acids: CSVHRDLNTEAFF. The CDR3 region has the DNA TGCAGCGTGCACAGGGATTTGAACACTGAAGCTTTCTTT.